The T cell receptor beta chain described here comes from a study of cytomegalovirus exposure and HLA in healthy donors. Study summary: Unique TCRs numbering 75 million to 95 million, obtained from HLA-typed donors, made up an early data release. Broader study findings: Analysis performed later found roughly 18,000 TCR beta sequences associated with HLA alleles at 0.05 false discovery rate. Later on, analysis showed that most CMV-associated TCR beta chains appeared to be HLA-restricted. In a later analysis, compared with equally common non-associated chains, HLA-associated beta chains were more expanded.

Both 60 Vbeta primers and 13 Jbeta primers went into the PCR. Produced via immunoSEQ multiplex PCR; TCRdb's table is partial and in-frame only. The repertoire shows approximately 37,000 clones; the top ten hold around 5.9%. The CDR3 runs to 13 residues. Trimming left V 5 bases short and J 7 bases short, with 12 bases between. Germline V gives CDR1 SGHTA, CDR2 FQGTGA. Worth noting for this clone: Its antigen is not known.

The TCR comes from a human donor in good health. This chain joins TRBV7-3 and TRBJ1-5, with unresolved D. Source material: PBMCs. The CDR3 DNA is TGTGCCAGCAGCGATATGGAGGGACAGCCCCAGCATTTT. Protein product: CASSDMEGQPQHF.